This T cell receptor beta chain appears in the sequencing data of a study of beta chain features in type 1 diabetes (dated by TCRdb to between 2018 and 2020). For context, the study as a whole: Patients and healthy donors did not differ in mean age, gender distribution, total cell number or subset yield. A total of roughly 110 million sorted cells were examined across all samples, and the number of cells per subset was strongly correlated with RNA yield. The study compared the TCRB repertoires of sorted circulating CD4+ T cell subsets in recently diagnosed type 1 diabetes patients with those in matched healthy donors. Whereas all 30 or so donors provided naive and central memory subsets, regulatory and stem cell-like memory subsets were isolated from just 8 patients and roughly 8 healthy donors. Summary of the overall study and its limitations: HLA sub-analyses involved small numbers of individuals, so any influence of HLA type on TCRB rearrangement remained unresolved. Naive, central memory and regulatory TCRB repertoires appeared more similar among patients than among healthy donors. PCR may preferentially amplify shorter templates, but because patient and control samples were amplified and corrected together, any resulting skew would affect both groups equally. Sequencing cDNA rather than genomic DNA could over-represent highly expressing activated cells, although activation and CD3 levels did not differ between groups. At VDJ recombination sites, patients with type 1 diabetes made fewer insertions and deleted more nucleotides, a pattern implying thymic rearrangement abnormalities. A moderate but significant shortening of TCRB CDR3 length was observed in type 1 diabetes patients in all four CD4+ subsets.

This clone was detected only a few times. The specificity of this receptor is unknown. Base qualities are not recorded, but no much larger clone differs from it by a single base. From each donor, a single peripheral blood sample of 100 to 150 mL on average was drawn into heparinised tubes. Naive, central memory, regulatory and stem cell-like memory CD4+ T cells were sorted on a BD FACSAria II using a panel including CD45RO, CCR7, CD25, CD127, CD95 and CD27. All sorted populations exceeded 95% purity. PBMCs were separated immediately by Lymphoprep density gradient centrifugation and were stained directly, without being cultured. So that batch effects would be minimized, each experiment stained and sorted samples in pairs, pairing one healthy donor with one patient. The entire isolated RNA was reverse transcribed using the High Capacity cDNA Reverse Transcription Kit, and thus expressed TCRB transcripts were sequenced. Deep immunoSEQ sequencing was performed on naive, central memory and regulatory T cell samples, with an average of around 3.4 million total reads per sample. Sorted cells were lysed in RLT buffer, and RNA was extracted using DNase-treated RNeasy Micro or Mini kits according to cell number. Each cell subset was processed separately to prevent cross-contamination, with patient and healthy donor samples processed together. TCRB sequences were amplified from cDNA with the immunoSEQ multiplex PCR, producing 87-bp fragments spanning the CDR3 region. Sequencing of the amplicons was performed on the Illumina HiSeq platform. Regarding the original processing steps: Synthetic template baselines were used to correct PCR bias computationally, reads within Hamming distance 2 were collapsed, and singletons that could not be merged were discarded. Reads were aligned against IMGT so that V, D and J genes, CDR3 length and insertions or deletions at six rearrangement sites could be assigned. Clonotype counts were normalized to sorted cell number within each subset before computing true diversity and Gini coefficients with the tcR R package. Repertoire sharing was quantified using the overlap coefficient calculated on TCRB nucleotide sequences. Out-of-frame TCRB sequences from naive cells were analyzed to stand in for the pre-selection repertoire. Sourced from immuneACCESS, this table was stored by TCRdb with only in-frame sequences that have V and J called. A share of the clones is absent; for the studies checked, an unresolved V gene accounts for under half, and the remainder has no known explanation. The V and J calls and clone size were taken over from that table, and D and trimming were inferred from the DNA. The sample table contains about 330,000 clones; only one count was recorded for approximately 9.9% of them. Clones ranked in the top ten supply just over 0.015% of the sample.

The CDR3 numbers 15 residues from cysteine through phenylalanine. Just the 45-base CDR3 DNA is kept, in frame starting at base 1. Trimmed from V: 6 bases; trimmed from J: 5 bases; junction bases lacking a gene match: 10. Per the germline V gene (reference sequence), SGHAT is the CDR1 and FQDESV is the CDR2. The clonotype was recovered from a woman between 25 and 40 years old in good health. Sequenced: naive CD4+ T cells from blood. The cell subset or site label for this specimen denotes: true naive CD4+ T cells. This chain joins TRBV11-1 to TRBJ2-1; 7 junctional bases match TRBD1. CDR3 protein: CASRPRTGLNNEQFF. The bases read TGTGCCAGCAGACCCCGGACAGGTCTCAACAATGAGCAGTTCTTC.